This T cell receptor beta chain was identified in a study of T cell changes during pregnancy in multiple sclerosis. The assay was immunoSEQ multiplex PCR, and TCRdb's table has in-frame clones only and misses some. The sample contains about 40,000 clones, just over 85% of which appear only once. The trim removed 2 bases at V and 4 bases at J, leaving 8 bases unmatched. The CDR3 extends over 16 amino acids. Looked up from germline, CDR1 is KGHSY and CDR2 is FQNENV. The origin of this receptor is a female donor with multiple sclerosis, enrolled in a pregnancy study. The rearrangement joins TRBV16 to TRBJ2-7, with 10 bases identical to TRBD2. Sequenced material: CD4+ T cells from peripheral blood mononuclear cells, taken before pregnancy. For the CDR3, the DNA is TGTGCCAGCAGCCAACAAATTACGGGACTAGCGTACGAGCAGTACTTC. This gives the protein CASSQQITGLAYEQYF.